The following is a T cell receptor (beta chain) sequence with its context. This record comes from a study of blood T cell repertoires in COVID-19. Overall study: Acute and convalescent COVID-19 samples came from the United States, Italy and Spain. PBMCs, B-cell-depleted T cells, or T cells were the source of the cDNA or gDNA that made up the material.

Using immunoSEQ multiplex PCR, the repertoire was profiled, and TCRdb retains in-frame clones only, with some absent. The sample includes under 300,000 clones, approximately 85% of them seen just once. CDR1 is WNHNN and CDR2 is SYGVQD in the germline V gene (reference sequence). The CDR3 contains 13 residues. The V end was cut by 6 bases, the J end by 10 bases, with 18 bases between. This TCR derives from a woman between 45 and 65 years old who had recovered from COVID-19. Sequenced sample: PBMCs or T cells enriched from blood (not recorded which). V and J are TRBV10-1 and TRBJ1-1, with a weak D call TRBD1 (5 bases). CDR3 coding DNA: TGCGCCAGCAGCGGGGGGGTCGAAAGGATAGCTTTCTTT. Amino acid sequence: CASSGGVERIAFF.